The 6 T cell receptor beta chains presented below share a single source sample, sequenced in a study of blood T cell repertoires in COVID-19. Clones were read by immunoSEQ multiplex PCR, and TCRdb kept only the in-frame ones, dropping some. The sample lists about 250,000 clones, approximately 85% occurring once. Sequencing was performed on peripheral blood. The origin of the receptors is a human donor with COVID-19, enrolled during active disease. The donor label of this sample is uncertain.

The CDR3 spells CASSRGPGISNQPQHF. DNA of the CDR3: TGTGCCAGTAGTCGAGGCCCGGGGATTAGCAATCAGCCCCAGCATTTT. The rearrangement uses TRBV19 and TRBJ1-5; D unresolved. CDR3 size: 16 residues. Germline V CDR1 and CDR2: LNHDA, SQIVND (reference sequence). V lost 5 bases and J lost 0, with 14 bases in between.

V and J are TRBV9 and TRBJ2-5; TRBD2 agrees at 12 bases. Trimming cost V 2 bases and J 1 base; bases outside gene matches: 9. Germline loops: CDR1 SGDLS, CDR2 YYNGEE. This CDR3 region has 18 residues. This chain's CDR3 is CASSVRAGTSGSQETQYF. The CDR3 DNA sequence: TGTGCCAGCAGCGTTCGCGCCGGGACTAGCGGGTCCCAAGAGACCCAGTACTTC.

V and J are TRBV24-1 and TRBJ1-2; tentatively, D is TRBD1 (5 bases). Trimming stripped 0 bases from V and 2 bases from J, with 9 bases between. CDR3 length: 15 residues. Germline CDR1 and CDR2: KGHDR and SFDVKD. CDR3 nucleotide sequence: TGTGCCACCAGTGATTTGTATAAGGGGAACTATGGCTACACCTTC. Amino acid sequence: CATSDLYKGNYGYTF.

The chain joins TRBV9 to TRBJ2-1, with 7 positions matching TRBD2. The CDR3 sequence is 14 residues long. V trimming: 3 bases; J trimming: 8 bases; junction bases outside the gene matches: 8. Germline loops: CDR1 SGDLS, CDR2 YYNGEE. CDR3 bases: TGTGCCAGCAGCGAGGGCGGGAGATCGGATGAGCAGTTCTTC. Translation: CASSEGGRSDEQFF.

V gene TRBV5-5 combines with J gene TRBJ1-1; the match to TRBD1 covers 7 bases. Germline lookup yields CDR1 SGHKS and CDR2 YYEKEE (reference sequence). This CDR3 spans 14 amino acids. The ends lost 4 bases at V and 0 bases at J; junction bases unmatched: 3. This chain's CDR3 is CASSPQGLNTEAFF. The CDR3, as DNA: TGTGCCAGCAGCCCACAGGGGCTGAACACTGAAGCTTTCTTT.

DNA of the CDR3: TGCAGCGTTGAAATCCGGCAGGGCGACCAAGAGACCCAGTACTTC. Amino acids: CSVEIRQGDQETQYF. This rearrangement joins TRBV29-1 to TRBJ2-5; perhaps TRBD1 as D (5 bases). Looked up from germline, CDR1 is SQVTM and CDR2 is ANQGSEA. CDR3 length: 15 residues. Trimming took 2 bases from V and 0 from J, leaving 13 bases between them.